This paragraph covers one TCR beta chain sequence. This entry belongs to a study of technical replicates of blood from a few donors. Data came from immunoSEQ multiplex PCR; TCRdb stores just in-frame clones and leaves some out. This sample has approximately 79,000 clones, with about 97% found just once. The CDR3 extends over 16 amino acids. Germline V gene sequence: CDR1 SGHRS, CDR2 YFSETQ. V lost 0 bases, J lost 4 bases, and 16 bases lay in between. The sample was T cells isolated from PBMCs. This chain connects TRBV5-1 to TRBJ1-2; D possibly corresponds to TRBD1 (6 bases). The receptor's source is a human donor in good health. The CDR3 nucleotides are TGCGCCAGCAGCTTGGGGGATAAACAGGGAGTCTATGGCTACACCTTC. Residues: CASSLGDKQGVYGYTF.